This record looks at one TCR beta chain sequence and its context. This clone was counted a single time. There is no known antigen for this receptor. The input lacks base qualities; no much larger clone sits a single base away. This record comes from a study of control samples from healthy donors and cancer patients (dated by TCRdb to 2019 to 2021). The library relied on the immunoSEQ multiplex PCR assay. TCRdb stores this immuneACCESS table with in-frame sequences only. Part of the clones is absent; in the studies checked, under half of the shortfall reflects unresolved V genes, and no reason is known for the rest. The sample records approximately 110,000 clones, around 89% of which are singletons. The ten largest account for about 16% of the sample. V is clipped by 6 bases and J by 3 bases, and the sequence between their germline boundaries is 11 bases long. The CDR3 runs 13 residues from the cysteine to the phenylalanine. CDR3 DNA is the only sequence kept; it has 39 bases, read in frame from the first base. Taken from the germline V gene, the CDR1 and CDR2 loops are MNHEY and SVGAGI.

The receptor was derived from a woman aged 50 to 60 in good health. The rearranged segments are TRBV6-5 and TRBJ1-2; possibly the D gene is TRBD1, per 6 matching bases. What was sequenced was blood. Here the CDR3 is given as CASSRGLDYGYTF. In nucleotides, the sequence is TGTGCCAGCAGCCGGGGGCTAGACTATGGCTACACCTTC.